One sample yielded the 22 T cell receptor beta chains listed below, sequenced in a study of blood T cells in healthy people across ages. Then a second PCR, running roughly 7 to 11 cycles, was carried out with a sample-barcoded 5' primer and a J-beta primer mix. TCRdb re-called the 5' RACE reads through MiXCR, storing one row per CDR3 protein. Counted here are about 1.7 million distinct CDR3 sequences, roughly 27% occurring once; the ten biggest clones make up 7.7%. Source material: blood. The receptors here all came from a woman aged 25 to 39 in good health.

This clonotype was observed a few times. The rearrangement uses TRBV5-5 and TRBJ2-2; 7 bases fit TRBD1. The CDR3 loop spans 15 amino acids. Trimming cost V 4 bases and J 0 bases; bases outside gene matches: 3. Per germline, CDR1 SGHKS and CDR2 YYEKEE (reference sequence). The CDR3 loop reads CASSRDSSNTGELFF. In nucleotides, the CDR3 is TGTGCCAGCAGCCGGGACAGTTCGAACACCGGGGAGCTGTTTTTT.

The rearrangement links TRBV7-9 to TRBJ1-2; D ambiguous. The CDR3 length is 12 residues. Germline loops: CDR1 SEHNR, CDR2 FQNEAQ (reference sequence). This chain's CDR3 is CVSHGENYGYTF. In DNA, the CDR3 is TGTGTTTCGCACGGGGAGAACTATGGCTACACCTTC.

Remarks on this clonotype: The junction differs from germline at one of its ends, possibly a read error. The chain uses TRBV7-2 and TRBJ2-3; a weak D match, TRBD2 (6 bases). The CDR3 contains 16 residues. Germline-derived CDR1 and CDR2 are SGHTA and FQGNSA. CDR3 bases: TGTGCCAGCAGCTTAGGCGAGGTAGCGGCCCAGGATACGCTGTATTTT. Translated: CASSLGEVAAQDTLYF.

This chain connects TRBV3-1 to TRBJ1-5, with D hard to call. Trimming shortened V by 5 bases and J by 0 bases, and 8 bases separated the two germline ends. The germline V gene encodes CDR1 LGHDT and CDR2 YNNKEL (reference sequence). The CDR3 has 14 amino acids. The CDR3 sequence is CASSYTSSNQPQHF. The CDR3 DNA reads TGTGCCAGCAGCTATACAAGTAGCAATCAGCCCCAGCATTTT.

The CDR3, as DNA: TGTGCCAGCAATTGGGGGGGAGGAACAGATACGCAGTATTTT. It codes for CASNWGGGTDTQYF. V and J are TRBV7-2 and TRBJ2-3; 7 nucleotides match TRBD2. Per the germline V gene, CDR1 is SGHTA and CDR2 is FQGNSA. Losses at the gene ends were 7 bases for V and 3 bases for J; bases not matched to a gene: 7. The CDR3 spans 14 residues.

The chain couples TRBV5-1 to TRBJ1-5, with 10 bases identical to TRBD1. This CDR3 contains 16 residues. Losses at the gene ends were 4 bases for V and 2 bases for J; bases not matched to a gene: 6. Germline loops: CDR1 SGHRS, CDR2 YFSETQ. In DNA form, the CDR3 reads TGCGCCAGCAGCCCGGGGGGGACAGGGGGCAATCAGCCCCAGCATTTT. Translated, it gives CASSPGGTGGNQPQHF.

This clonotype was counted only a few times. V gene TRBV14 combines with J gene TRBJ1-2; D unclear. CDR3 length equals 15 residues. V lost 5 bases and J lost 4, with 17 bases in between. The V gene's germline CDR1 is SGHDN and CDR2 FVKESK. The chain's CDR3 is CASSSQPLPGYGYTF. In nucleotides, the CDR3 is TGTGCCAGCAGCTCCCAGCCGCTACCCGGCTATGGCTACACCTTC.

This clonotype was detected many times. Here the CDR3 reads CASSLNRGTYEQYF. The CDR3 nucleotides read TGTGCCAGCAGCTTGAACAGGGGAACCTACGAGCAGTACTTC. The chain carries TRBV11-2 and TRBJ2-7; 7 bases match TRBD1. CDR1 and CDR2 (germline): SGHAT, FQNNGV. The CDR3 covers 14 residues. The V and J ends lost 3 bases and 2 bases, in that order; junction bases with no gene match: 4.

This clonotype has only a few counts. The chain couples TRBV20-1 to TRBJ1-2; perhaps TRBD1 as D (5 bases). The germline gives CDR1 DFQATT, CDR2 SNEGSKA (reference sequence). CDR3 length equals 14 residues. V was pared by 3 bases and J by 4 bases, with 15 bases between. CDR3 sequence reads: CSARGGTIPYGYTF. CDR3 nucleotide sequence: TGCAGTGCTAGGGGTGGGACCATACCCTATGGCTACACCTTC.

The rearrangement joins TRBV7-2 to TRBJ2-7; D possibly corresponds to TRBD1 (6 bases). In germline, CDR1 is SGHTA, CDR2 FQGNSA. The CDR3 contains 15 residues. The V end lost 5 bases, the J end lost 0 bases, and 14 bases lay between the germline ends. The DNA of the CDR3 is TGTGCCAGCAGCCAAGACAGGCGGAGCTCCTACGAGCAGTACTTC. This gives the protein CASSQDRRSSYEQYF.

CDR3 residues: CASSMFGNEQFF. The CDR3 region has the DNA TGTGCCAGTAGTATGTTCGGGAATGAGCAGTTCTTC. The chain recombines TRBV19 with TRBJ2-1; D unresolved. CDR3 length equals 12 residues. CDR1 is LNHDA, CDR2 SQIVND, per germline (reference sequence). V was shortened by 3 bases and J by 7 bases, with 7 bases between the two germline ends.

Many counts were recorded for this clonotype. The chain combines TRBV10-3 with TRBJ2-3, with TRBD2 as a possible D gene (6 bases). V was pared by 6 bases and J by 2 bases, with 9 bases between. The CDR3 has 13 residues. Germline V gene lookup returns CDR1 ENHRY and CDR2 SYGVKD. CDR3 sequence: CAIRGTATDTQYF. The DNA of the CDR3 is TGTGCCATCAGAGGGACTGCCACAGATACGCAGTATTTT.

The rearrangement links TRBV20-1 to TRBJ2-3, with D possibly TRBD2 on 6 matching bases. CDR1 is DFQATT and CDR2 is SNEGSKA in the germline V gene (reference sequence). The CDR3 is made up of 13 amino acids. Trimming shortened V by 7 bases and J by 2 bases, and 13 bases separated the two germline ends. DNA for the CDR3: TGCAGTGTATCCAGGGAGGACACAGATACGCAGTATTTT. This translates into CSVSREDTDTQYF.

Points on this clonotype: One end of the junction fails to match germline, which may point to a read error. V gene TRBV7-8 combines with J gene TRBJ2-2; no definite D call. CDR1 SGHVS and CDR2 FQNEAQ come from the germline V gene. CDR3 length equals 11 residues. CDR3 sequence reads: CAGSSYGELFF. CDR3 nucleotides: TGTGCCGGCAGCTCGTACGGGGAGCTGTTTTTT.

The genes are TRBV9 and TRBJ2-3; D unresolved. The V end was cut by 3 bases, the J end by 5 bases, with 13 bases between. The CDR3 covers 14 residues. The germline V gene encodes CDR1 SGDLS and CDR2 YYNGEE. In nucleotides, the CDR3 is TGTGCCAGCAGCGCCCTCGGAGACATAGATACGCAGTATTTT. As protein: CASSALGDIDTQYF. Full variable domain (rest looked up from reference TRBV9 and TRBJ2-3): DSGVTQTPKHLITATGQRVTLRCSPRSGDLSVYWYQQSLDQGLQFLIQYYNGEERAKGNILERFSAQQFPDLHSELNLSSLELGDSALYFCASSALGDIDTQYFGPGTRLTVL.

This clonotype has just a few counts. V gene TRBV5-5 combines with J gene TRBJ2-3; possible D gene TRBD2, 6 bases. Germline lookup yields CDR1 SGHKS and CDR2 YYEKEE (reference sequence). Trimming took 4 bases from V and 1 from J, leaving 16 bases between them. The CDR3 totals 16 residues. CDR3 protein: CASSGSGFGGTDTQYF. Here the CDR3 DNA reads TGTGCCAGCAGCGGTAGCGGATTTGGGGGCACAGATACGCAGTATTTT.

This clonotype was seen a few times. The genes are TRBV5-1 and TRBJ1-5; D gene unclear. Germline V gives CDR1 SGHRS, CDR2 YFSETQ. There are 16 residues in the CDR3. V gave up 2 bases and J gave up 5 bases, with 17 bases separating them. The CDR3 is CASSFFGISEDQPQHF. CDR3 DNA sequence: TGCGCCAGCAGCTTTTTTGGGATTTCGGAGGATCAGCCCCAGCATTTT.

This clonotype was seen only a few times. The DNA for the CDR3 is TGTGCCAGCAGCGGGGGCACCGCCGGCGCCGAGCAGTACTTC. Amino acids: CASSGGTAGAEQYF. The chain carries TRBV9 and TRBJ2-7; a possible D gene is TRBD1 (5 bases). Germline V lookup: CDR1 SGDLS, CDR2 YYNGEE. Trimming took off 3 bases at V and 6 bases at J, with 16 bases between the two ends. This CDR3 comprises 14 residues.

This clonotype was seen only a few times. The chain couples TRBV5-1 to TRBJ1-4; D uncertain. The CDR3 runs to 15 residues. Germline V gene lookup returns CDR1 SGHRS and CDR2 YFSETQ. The V and J ends lost 5 bases and 0 bases respectively, with 11 bases between them. CDR3 bases: TGCGCCAGCAGGGTGGGCCCTGCAACTAATGAAAAACTGTTTTTT. Amino acid sequence: CASRVGPATNEKLFF.

The chain combines TRBV6-6 with TRBJ2-7; weak D call: TRBD2 (7 bases). Germline-derived CDR1 and CDR2 are MNHNY and SVGAGI (reference sequence). Trimming removed 7 bases from V and 0 bases from J, with 16 bases in between. This CDR3 has 15 residues. CDR3 residues: CASNQRGGSSYEQYF. CDR3 DNA: TGTGCCAGCAATCAAAGGGGGGGGAGCTCCTACGAGCAGTACTTC.

The chain joins TRBV28 to TRBJ1-6; 7 bases fit TRBD1. J gave up 5 bases and V 6 bases, and 7 bases lay outside the gene matches. The CDR3 totals 15 residues. Germline V gives CDR1 MDHEN, CDR2 SYDVKM. The CDR3 protein is CASSPETGNNSPLHF. In nucleotides, the CDR3 is TGTGCCAGCAGCCCAGAGACAGGGAATAATTCACCCCTCCACTTT.

This chain connects TRBV7-9 to TRBJ1-1, with a possible D match to TRBD1 (5 bases). Per the germline V gene, CDR1 is SEHNR and CDR2 is FQNEAQ (reference sequence). The CDR3 extends over 12 amino acids. Trimming cost V 2 bases and J 10 bases, with 11 bases left between them. CDR3 residues: CASSLLGAGAFF. CDR3 DNA: TGTGCCAGCAGCTTACTCGGGGCCGGAGCTTTCTTT.